Sequencing of this T cell receptor (beta chain) was carried out in a study of cytomegalovirus exposure and HLA in healthy donors. This CDR3 region has 16 residues. Trimming cost V 4 bases and J 7 bases; bases outside gene matches: 10. Germline CDR1 is SEHNR and CDR2 is FQNEAQ (reference sequence). Primers included in the PCR were 60 Vbeta and 13 Jbeta primers. Sequencing used immunoSEQ multiplex PCR; TCRdb keeps in-frame clones, though not all of them. The sample data list around 200,000 clones. The chain has TRBV7-9 and TRBJ2-5, with 12 nucleotides matching TRBD2. This receptor was identified in a woman between 18 and 29 years old in good health and CMV-seropositive. The sequenced material came from PBMCs. The CDR3 protein is CASSSGLAGGGATQYF. For the CDR3, the DNA is TGTGCCAGCAGCTCGGGACTAGCGGGCGGGGGGGCGACCCAGTACTTC. Full variable domain (rest looked up from reference TRBV7-9 and TRBJ2-5): DTGVSQNPRHKITKRGQNVTFRCDPISEHNRLYWYRQTLGQGPEFLTYFQNEAQLEKSRLLSDRFSAERPKGSFSTLEIQRTEQGDSAMYLCASSSGLAGGGATQYFGPGTRLLVL.